This T cell receptor beta chain was recorded in a study of blood T cell repertoires in COVID-19. The V end lost 4 bases, the J end lost 2 bases, and 10 bases lay between the germline ends. The CDR3 length is 14 residues. Germline V gives CDR1 SGHRS, CDR2 YFSETQ. Produced via immunoSEQ multiplex PCR; TCRdb's table is partial and in-frame only. Here the sample spans tens of thousands of clones, 84% being singletons. This clone has just a few counts. This chain joins TRBV5-1 and TRBJ1-5; no clear D gene. The receptor comes from a man aged 70 or older with active COVID-19. The sample comprised peripheral blood. CDR3 sequence (DNA): TGCGCCAGCAGCCCGGATCGGGGCAATCAGCCCCAGCATTTT. It translates to CASSPDRGNQPQHF.